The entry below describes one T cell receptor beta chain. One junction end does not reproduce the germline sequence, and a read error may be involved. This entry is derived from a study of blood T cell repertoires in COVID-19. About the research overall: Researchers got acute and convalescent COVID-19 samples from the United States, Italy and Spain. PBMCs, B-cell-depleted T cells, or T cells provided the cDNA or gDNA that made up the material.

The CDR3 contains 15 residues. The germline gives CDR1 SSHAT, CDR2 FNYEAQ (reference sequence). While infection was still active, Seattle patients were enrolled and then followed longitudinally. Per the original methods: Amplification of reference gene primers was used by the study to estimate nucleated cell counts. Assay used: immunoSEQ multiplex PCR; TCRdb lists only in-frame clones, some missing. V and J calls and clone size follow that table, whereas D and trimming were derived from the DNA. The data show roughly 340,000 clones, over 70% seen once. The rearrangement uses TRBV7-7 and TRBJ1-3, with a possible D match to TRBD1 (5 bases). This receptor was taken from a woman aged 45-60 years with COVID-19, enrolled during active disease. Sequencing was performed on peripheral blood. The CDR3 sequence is CASSSGILSGNTIYF. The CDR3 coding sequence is TGTGCTAGCAGCTCAGGGATCCTCTCTGGAAACACCATATATTTT.